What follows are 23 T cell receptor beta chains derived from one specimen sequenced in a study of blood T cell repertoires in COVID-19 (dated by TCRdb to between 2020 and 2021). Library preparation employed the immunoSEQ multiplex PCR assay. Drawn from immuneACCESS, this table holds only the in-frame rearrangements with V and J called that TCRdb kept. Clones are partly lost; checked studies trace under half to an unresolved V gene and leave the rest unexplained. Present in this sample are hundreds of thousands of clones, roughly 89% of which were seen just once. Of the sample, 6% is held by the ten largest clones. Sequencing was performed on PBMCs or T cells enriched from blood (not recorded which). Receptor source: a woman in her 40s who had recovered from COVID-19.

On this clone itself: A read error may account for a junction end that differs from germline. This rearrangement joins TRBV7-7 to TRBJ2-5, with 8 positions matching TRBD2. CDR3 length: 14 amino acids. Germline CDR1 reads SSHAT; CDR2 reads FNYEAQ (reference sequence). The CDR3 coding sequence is TGTGCTAGCAGCTTAGCGGGGACTGGAGAGACCCAGTACTTC. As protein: CASSLAGTGETQYF.

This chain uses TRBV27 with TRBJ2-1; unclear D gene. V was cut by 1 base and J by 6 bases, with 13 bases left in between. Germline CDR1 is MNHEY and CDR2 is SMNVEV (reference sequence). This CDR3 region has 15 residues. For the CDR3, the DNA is TGTGCCAGCAGTTTATTAGGAGTAGTGGGCAATGAGCAGTTCTTC. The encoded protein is CASSLLGVVGNEQFF.

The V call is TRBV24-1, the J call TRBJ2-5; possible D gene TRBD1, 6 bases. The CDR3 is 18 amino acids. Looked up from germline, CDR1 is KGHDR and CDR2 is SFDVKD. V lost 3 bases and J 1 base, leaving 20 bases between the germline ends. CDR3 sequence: CATSDPSYSGVSQETQYF. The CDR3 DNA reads TGTGCCACCAGTGATCCTTCCTACTCAGGGGTTAGCCAAGAGACCCAGTACTTC.

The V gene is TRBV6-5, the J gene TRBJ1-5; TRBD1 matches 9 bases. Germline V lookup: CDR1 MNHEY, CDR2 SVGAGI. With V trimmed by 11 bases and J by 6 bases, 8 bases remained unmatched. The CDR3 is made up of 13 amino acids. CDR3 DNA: TGTGCCTCCTACGGACAGGGGAGTCAGCCCCAGCATTTT. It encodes CASYGQGSQPQHF.

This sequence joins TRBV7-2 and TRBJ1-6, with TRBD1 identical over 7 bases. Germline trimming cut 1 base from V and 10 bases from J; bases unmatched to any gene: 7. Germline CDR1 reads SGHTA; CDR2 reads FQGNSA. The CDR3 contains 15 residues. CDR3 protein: CASSLGDRRSSPLHF. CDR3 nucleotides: TGTGCCAGCAGCTTAGGGGACAGACGGAGCTCACCCCTCCACTTT.

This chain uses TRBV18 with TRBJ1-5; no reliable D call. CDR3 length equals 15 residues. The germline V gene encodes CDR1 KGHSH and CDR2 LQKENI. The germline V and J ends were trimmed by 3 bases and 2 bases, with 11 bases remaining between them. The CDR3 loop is CASSPEGLGNQPQHF. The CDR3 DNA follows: TGTGCCAGCTCACCGGAGGGCTTGGGCAATCAGCCCCAGCATTTT.

CDR3 sequence (DNA): TGTGCCACCAGCAGAGATAGGACGGGAGTGGAAACCGGGGAGCTGTTTTTT. Its translation is CATSRDRTGVETGELFF. The V call is TRBV15, the J call TRBJ2-2, with D possibly matching TRBD2 (6 bases). V was pared by 0 bases and J by 5 bases, with 16 bases between. Germline lookup yields CDR1 LNHNV and CDR2 YYDKDF (reference sequence). There are 17 residues in the CDR3.

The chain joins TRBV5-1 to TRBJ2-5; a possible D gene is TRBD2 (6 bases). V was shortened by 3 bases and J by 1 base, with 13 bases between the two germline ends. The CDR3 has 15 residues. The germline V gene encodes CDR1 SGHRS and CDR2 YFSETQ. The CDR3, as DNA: TGCGCCAGCAGCTCCCGACAGACTAGCCAAGAGACCCAGTACTTC. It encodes CASSSRQTSQETQYF.

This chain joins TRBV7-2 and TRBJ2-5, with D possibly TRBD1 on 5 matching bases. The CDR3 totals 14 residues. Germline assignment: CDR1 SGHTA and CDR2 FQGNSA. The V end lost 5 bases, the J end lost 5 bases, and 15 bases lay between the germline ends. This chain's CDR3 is CASSPGHPRETQYF. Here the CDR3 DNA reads TGTGCCAGCAGCCCAGGACATCCGCGGGAGACCCAGTACTTC.

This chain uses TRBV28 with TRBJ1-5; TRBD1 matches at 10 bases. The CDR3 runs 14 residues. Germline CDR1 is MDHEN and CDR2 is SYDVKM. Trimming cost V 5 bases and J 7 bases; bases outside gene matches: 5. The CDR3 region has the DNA TGTGCCAGCAGTGGACCGACAGGGGGCCAGCCCCAGCATTTT. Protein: CASSGPTGGQPQHF.

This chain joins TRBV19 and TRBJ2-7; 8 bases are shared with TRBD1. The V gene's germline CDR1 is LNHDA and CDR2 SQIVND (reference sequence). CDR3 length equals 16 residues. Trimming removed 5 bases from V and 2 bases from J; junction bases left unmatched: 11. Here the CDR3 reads CASSSPGGGHPYEQYF. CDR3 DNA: TGTGCCAGTAGTTCGCCAGGGGGCGGCCATCCCTACGAGCAGTACTTC.

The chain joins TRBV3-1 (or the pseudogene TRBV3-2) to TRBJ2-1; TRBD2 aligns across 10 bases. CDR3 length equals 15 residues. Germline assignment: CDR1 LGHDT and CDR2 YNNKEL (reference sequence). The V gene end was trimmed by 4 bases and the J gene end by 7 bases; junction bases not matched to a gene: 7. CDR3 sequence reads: CASSRREREGNEQFF. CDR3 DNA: TGTGCCAGCAGCCGTCGGGAGCGGGAGGGTAATGAGCAGTTCTTC.

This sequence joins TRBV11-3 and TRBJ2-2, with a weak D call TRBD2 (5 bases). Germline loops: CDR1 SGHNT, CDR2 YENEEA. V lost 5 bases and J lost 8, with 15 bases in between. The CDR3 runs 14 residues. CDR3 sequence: CASSLDSLGGELFF. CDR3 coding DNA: TGTGCCAGCAGCCTGGACTCGTTGGGGGGGGAGCTGTTTTTT. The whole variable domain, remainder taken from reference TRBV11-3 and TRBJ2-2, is EAGVVQSPRYKIIEKKQPVAFWCNPISGHNTLYWYLQNLGQGPELLIRYENEEAVDDSQLPKDRFSAERLKGVDSTLKIQPAELGDSAVYLCASSLDSLGGELFFGEGSRLTVL.

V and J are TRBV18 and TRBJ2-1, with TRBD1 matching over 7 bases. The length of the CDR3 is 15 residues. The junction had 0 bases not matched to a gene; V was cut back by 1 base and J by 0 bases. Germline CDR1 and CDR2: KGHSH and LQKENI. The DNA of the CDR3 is TGTGCCAGCTCACCACGGACAGGCTCCTACAATGAGCAGTTCTTC. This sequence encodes CASSPRTGSYNEQFF.

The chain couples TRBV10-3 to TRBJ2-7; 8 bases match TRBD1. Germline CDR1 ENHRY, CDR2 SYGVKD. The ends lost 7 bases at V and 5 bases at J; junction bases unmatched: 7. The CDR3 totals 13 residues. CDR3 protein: CAITGGQVDEQYF. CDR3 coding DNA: TGTGCCATCACCGGGGGACAGGTTGACGAGCAGTACTTC.

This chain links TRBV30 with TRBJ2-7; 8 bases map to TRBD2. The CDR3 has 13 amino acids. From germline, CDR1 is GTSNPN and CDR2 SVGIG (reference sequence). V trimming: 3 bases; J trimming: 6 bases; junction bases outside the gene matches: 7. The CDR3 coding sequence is TGTGCCTGGAGGGCCCCAGCGGGAGCCGAGCAGTACTTC. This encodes CAWRAPAGAEQYF.

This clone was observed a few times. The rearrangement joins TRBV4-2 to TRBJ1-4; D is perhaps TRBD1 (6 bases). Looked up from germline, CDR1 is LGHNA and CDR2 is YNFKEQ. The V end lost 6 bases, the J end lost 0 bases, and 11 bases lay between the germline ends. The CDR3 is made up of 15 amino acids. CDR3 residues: CASRGARATNEKLFF. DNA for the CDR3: TGTGCCAGCAGGGGGGCCCGGGCAACTAATGAAAAACTGTTTTTT.

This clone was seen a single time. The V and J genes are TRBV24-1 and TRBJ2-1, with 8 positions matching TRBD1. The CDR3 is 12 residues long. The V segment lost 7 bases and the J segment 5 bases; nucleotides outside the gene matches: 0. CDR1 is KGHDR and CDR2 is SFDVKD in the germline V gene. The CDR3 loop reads CATRDRDNEQFF. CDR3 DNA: TGTGCCACCAGGGACAGGGACAATGAGCAGTTCTTC.

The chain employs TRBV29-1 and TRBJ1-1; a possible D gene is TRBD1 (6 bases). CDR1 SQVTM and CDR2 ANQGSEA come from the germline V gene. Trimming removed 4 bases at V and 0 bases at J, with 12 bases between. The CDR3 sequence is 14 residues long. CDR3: CSVADRYMNTEAFF. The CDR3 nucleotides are TGCAGCGTTGCGGACAGATACATGAACACTGAAGCTTTCTTT. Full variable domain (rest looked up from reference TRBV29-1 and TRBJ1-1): SAVISQKPSRDICQRGTSLTIQCQVDSQVTMMFWYRQQPGQSLTLIATANQGSEATYESGFVIDKFPISRPNLTFSTLTVSNMSPEDSSIYLCSVADRYMNTEAFFGQGTRLTVV.

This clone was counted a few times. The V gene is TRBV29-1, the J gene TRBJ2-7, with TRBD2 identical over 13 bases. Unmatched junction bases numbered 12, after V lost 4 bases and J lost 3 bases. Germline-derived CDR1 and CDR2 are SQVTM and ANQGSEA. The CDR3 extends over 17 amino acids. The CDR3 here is CSVGGLAGEAVIYEQYF. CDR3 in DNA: TGCAGCGTTGGAGGACTAGCGGGAGAGGCAGTAATCTACGAGCAGTACTTC.

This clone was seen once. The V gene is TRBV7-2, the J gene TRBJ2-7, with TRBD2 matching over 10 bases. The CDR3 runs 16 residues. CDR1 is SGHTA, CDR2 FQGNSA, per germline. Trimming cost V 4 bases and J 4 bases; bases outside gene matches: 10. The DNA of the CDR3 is TGTGCCAGCAGCTCTGCCGCGGGACTAGCGAGATACGAGCAGTACTTC. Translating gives CASSSAAGLARYEQYF.

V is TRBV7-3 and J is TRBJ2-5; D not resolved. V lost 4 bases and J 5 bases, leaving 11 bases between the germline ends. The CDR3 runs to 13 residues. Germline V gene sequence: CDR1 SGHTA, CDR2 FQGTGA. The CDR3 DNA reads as TGTGCCAGCAGCTCCTCTACACAGGAGACCCAGTACTTC. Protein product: CASSSSTQETQYF.

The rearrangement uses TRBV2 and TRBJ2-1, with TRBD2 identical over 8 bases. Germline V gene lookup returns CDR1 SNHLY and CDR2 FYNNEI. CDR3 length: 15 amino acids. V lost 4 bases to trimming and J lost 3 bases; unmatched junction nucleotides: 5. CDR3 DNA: TGTGCCAGCAGTGCAAGCGGGAGACTCTACAATGAGCAGTTCTTC. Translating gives CASSASGRLYNEQFF.